The 24 T cell receptor beta chains below all came from one sample that was sequenced in a study of shared clonotypes between healthy human individuals. Method: immunoSEQ multiplex PCR; TCRdb's copy keeps in-frame clones and lacks some. The sample carries roughly 2,300,000 clones, around 90% recorded once. Sequenced input: naive CD4+ T cells from PBMCs. Subset defined: CD45RA+ positively selected. The source is a man younger than 35 in good health. Some clones in this sample may be carry-over from other donors' samples.

The chain links TRBV5-1 to TRBJ2-2; D is possibly TRBD2 (5 bases). This CDR3 has 16 amino acids. Germline CDR1 is SGHRS and CDR2 is YFSETQ. Trimming cost V 2 bases and J 2 bases, with 13 bases left between them. For the CDR3, the DNA is TGCGCCAGCAGCTTTTCGGGAATATTAAACACCGGGGAGCTGTTTTTT. Translating gives CASSFSGILNTGELFF. The variable domain in full, completed from reference TRBV5-1 and TRBJ2-2, reads KAGVTQTPRYLIKTRGQQVTLSCSPISGHRSVSWYQQTPGQGLQFLFEYFSETQRNKGNFPGRFSGRQFSNSRSEMNVSTLELGDSALYLCASSFSGILNTGELFFGEGSRLTVL.

This rearrangement joins TRBV15 to TRBJ2-7; 10 bases are shared with TRBD2. Trimming at V came to 2 bases and at J to 3 bases, leaving 4 bases not matched to a gene. CDR1 is LNHNV, CDR2 YYDKDF, per germline (reference sequence). CDR3 length: 15 amino acids. CDR3 sequence: CATSRRLAGDYEQYF. The CDR3 nucleotides read TGTGCCACCAGCAGAAGACTAGCGGGTGACTACGAGCAGTACTTC.

The rearrangement links TRBV19 to TRBJ2-5; unclear D gene. V shed 5 bases and J shed 7 bases, with 17 bases lying between them. Germline V gene lookup returns CDR1 LNHDA and CDR2 SQIVND (reference sequence). The CDR3 covers 14 residues. CDR3 DNA: TGTGCCAGTAGTTCCGATAGGACCCGGGCGACCCAGTACTTC. Translating it yields CASSSDRTRATQYF. Drawing the rest from reference TRBV19 and TRBJ2-5, the complete variable domain is DGGITQSPKYLFRKEGQNVTLSCEQNLNHDAMYWYRQDPGQGLRLIYYSQIVNDFQKGDIAEGYSVSREKKESFPLTVTSAQKNPTAFYLCASSSDRTRATQYFGPGTRLLVL.

The table lists this clone with a count of one. The chain couples TRBV27 to TRBJ2-3, with a possible D match to TRBD2 (5 bases). The V end was cut by 2 bases, the J end by 1 base, with 13 bases between. Germline V CDR1 and CDR2: MNHEY, SMNVEV (reference sequence). The CDR3 loop spans 16 amino acids. The CDR3 DNA sequence: TGTGCCAGCAGTTTAATACCTAGCTCGGGCACAGATACGCAGTATTTT. Translated, it gives CASSLIPSSGTDTQYF.

The chain uses TRBV27 and TRBJ2-7; 12 bases fit TRBD2. With 5 bases clipped from V and 0 bases from J, the junction kept 14 bases outside the gene matches. The CDR3 totals 19 residues. CDR1 and CDR2 (germline): MNHEY, SMNVEV (reference sequence). This CDR3 is CASSGTPGLAGASSYEQYF. CDR3 coding DNA: TGTGCCAGCAGTGGGACACCGGGACTAGCGGGCGCGAGCTCCTACGAGCAGTACTTC.

The chain recombines TRBV18 with TRBJ2-3, with 8 bases matching TRBD2. CDR1 KGHSH and CDR2 LQKENI come from the germline V gene. This CDR3 is built from 19 residues. The ends lost 6 bases at V and 8 bases at J; junction bases unmatched: 25. The CDR3 sequence: CASSPGLAGTTVEGPTQYF. DNA for the CDR3: TGTGCCAGCTCCCCAGGACTAGCTGGTACTACGGTTGAGGGCCCTACGCAGTATTTT.

This clone was found once. V usage is TRBV7-9 and J usage is TRBJ1-1, with 8 bases that match TRBD1. Germline CDR1 SEHNR, CDR2 FQNEAQ (reference sequence). The ends lost 1 base at V and 1 base at J; junction bases unmatched: 14. The CDR3 has 19 residues. The CDR3 DNA reads TGTGCCAGCAGCTTAGGTTTCAGGGGGCTTCAAACGAAGAACACTGAAGCTTTCTTT. It codes for CASSLGFRGLQTKNTEAFF.

J is TRBJ2-6 and V is TRBV5-5, with a possible D match to TRBD1 (5 bases). The CDR3 has 17 amino acids. Per the germline V gene, CDR1 is SGHKS and CDR2 is YYEKEE (reference sequence). The V end was cut by 1 base, the J end by 0 bases, with 11 bases between. CDR3 in DNA: TGTGCCAGCAGCTTGCAGGGATTGCCCTCTGGGGCCAACGTCCTGACTTTC. Translating it yields CASSLQGLPSGANVLTF.

Only one count was recorded for this clone. Other DNA sequences in this sample translate to the same CDR3. The chain recombines TRBV7-2 with TRBJ1-1; possibly TRBD1 for D (5 bases). Germline values: CDR1 SGHTA, CDR2 FQGNSA. The CDR3 runs to 14 residues. Trimming removed 1 base at V and 5 bases at J, with 11 bases between. CDR3 in DNA: TGTGCCAGCAGCTTAGGCTGGGGGGGGACTGAAGCTTTCTTT. Its translation is CASSLGWGGTEAFF.

The rearrangement joins TRBV27 to TRBJ2-3; D is ambiguous. The CDR3 totals 14 residues. Trimming took off 2 bases at V and 0 bases at J, with 6 bases between the two ends. CDR1 and CDR2 (germline): MNHEY, SMNVEV (reference sequence). CDR3 amino acids: CASSLVTSTDTQYF. CDR3 in DNA: TGTGCCAGCAGTTTAGTAACGAGCACAGATACGCAGTATTTT.

This clone was seen once. This rearrangement joins TRBV29-1 to TRBJ2-1, with TRBD2 matching 12 bases. The CDR3 is made up of 16 amino acids. CDR1 SQVTM and CDR2 ANQGSEA come from the germline V gene. V dropped 2 bases and J dropped 4; count of bases not matched to a gene: 6. Written as DNA, the CDR3 is TGCAGCGTTGAACTCCGGCTAGCGGGAGGGTACAATGAGCAGTTCTTC. This translates into CSVELRLAGGYNEQFF.

In DNA, the CDR3 is TGCGCCAGCAGCCCGGCTGGGGGGGGCTATGGCTACACCTTC. Residues: CASSPAGGGYGYTF. V usage is TRBV4-3 and J usage is TRBJ1-2; a possible D gene is TRBD1 (5 bases). The germline V gene has CDR1 LGHNA and CDR2 YSLEER. The CDR3 runs 14 residues. V was shortened by 4 bases and J by 4 bases, with 13 bases between the two germline ends.

This chain connects TRBV29-1 to TRBJ2-5; D gene uncertain. The end of the DNA aligns better with TRBJ2-7, so the J call may be wrong. This CDR3 region has 11 residues. Germline V gives CDR1 SQVTM, CDR2 ANQGSEA. Here the CDR3 reads CSVHNSYEQYF. The CDR3 nucleotides are TGCAGCGTTCACAACTCCTACGAGCAGTACTTC.

This chain uses TRBV30 with TRBJ1-5; the D is unclear. Germline values: CDR1 GTSNPN, CDR2 SVGIG (reference sequence). The CDR3 loop spans 15 amino acids. V was cut by 3 bases and J by 0 bases, with 12 bases left in between. CDR3 protein: CAWSPGPYSNQPQHF. CDR3 bases: TGTGCCTGGAGCCCCGGACCTTATAGCAATCAGCCCCAGCATTTT.

V is TRBV5-6 and J is TRBJ1-2; a possible D gene is TRBD1 (5 bases). V dropped 4 bases and J dropped 4 bases, with 11 bases sitting between them. Germline CDR1 reads SGHDT; CDR2 reads YYEEEE. The CDR3 spans 13 residues. The DNA of the CDR3 is TGTGCCAGCAGCCCCGGGGGGGGCTATGGCTACACCTTC. It yields the protein CASSPGGGYGYTF. Filled out from reference TRBV5-6 and TRBJ1-2, the complete variable domain reads DAGVTQSPTHLIKTRGQQVTLRCSPKSGHDTVSWYQQALGQGPQFIFQYYEEEERQRGNFPDRFSGHQFPNYSSELNVNALLLGDSALYLCASSPGGGYGYTFGSGTRLTVV.

The chain couples TRBV4-1 to TRBJ1-3, with D perhaps TRBD1 (6 bases). This CDR3 is 15 amino acids long. Germline CDR1 reads MGHRA; CDR2 reads YSYEKL. The V end lost 2 bases, the J end lost 1 base, and 9 bases lay between the germline ends. The CDR3 coding sequence is TGCGCCAGCAGCCAATGGGGACATTCTGGAAACACCATATATTTT. Translating it yields CASSQWGHSGNTIYF.

The chain has TRBV7-3 and TRBJ2-1; the D gene is possibly TRBD2 (6 bases). This CDR3 is 16 amino acids long. Trimming removed 0 bases from V and 6 bases from J, with 15 bases in between. Germline loops: CDR1 SGHTA, CDR2 FQGTGA. The CDR3 sequence: CASSLTPPGTGNEQFF. The CDR3 bases are TGTGCCAGCAGCTTAACCCCACCCGGGACTGGCAATGAGCAGTTCTTC.

This chain joins TRBV19 and TRBJ1-1; D uncertain. The CDR3 totals 14 residues. Germline V CDR1 and CDR2: LNHDA, SQIVND (reference sequence). Trimming took 1 base from V and 4 from J, leaving 10 bases between them. CDR3 sequence (DNA): TGTGCCAGTAGTATAGTGGCCTTGGGCACTGAAGCTTTCTTT. It is translated as CASSIVALGTEAFF.

This clone was detected only a few times. This CDR3 is also generated by other DNA sequences in the sample. The genes are TRBV4-1 and TRBJ1-5; no clear D. V lost 4 bases, J lost 0 bases, and 7 bases lay in between. In germline, CDR1 is MGHRA, CDR2 YSYEKL. The CDR3 extends over 14 amino acids. The CDR3 spells CASSPDGSNQPQHF. In DNA, the CDR3 is TGCGCCAGCAGCCCGGACGGTAGCAATCAGCCCCAGCATTTT.

Details on this clone: The sample contains more than one DNA sequence encoding this CDR3. This chain joins TRBV9 and TRBJ2-5; D assignment may be TRBD1 or TRBD2 (5 bases each). Germline V CDR1 and CDR2: SGDLS, YYNGEE. The CDR3 length is 15 residues. With 2 bases removed from V and 1 base from J, the gap between germline ends came to 12 bases. CDR3 nucleotides: TGTGCCAGCAGCGTTGGGGGTCAGGGCCAAGAGACCCAGTACTTC. It is translated as CASSVGGQGQETQYF.

The chain combines TRBV29-1 with TRBJ2-7; no firm D call. Germline V gene sequence: CDR1 SQVTM, CDR2 ANQGSEA. Trimming took 4 bases from V and 5 from J, leaving 12 bases between them. The CDR3 has 12 residues. The CDR3 sequence is CSVGPKWHEQYF. CDR3 coding DNA: TGCAGCGTTGGACCCAAATGGCACGAGCAGTACTTC.

This clone was seen more than once but under ten times. The gene calls are TRBV4-1 and TRBJ1-2; tentatively, D is TRBD1 (6 bases). The CDR3 is 15 residues long. Per the germline V gene, CDR1 is MGHRA and CDR2 is YSYEKL. V lost 1 base and J lost 7, with 16 bases in between. The CDR3 DNA follows: TGCGCCAGCAGCCAAGCCTTCCTCGGACAGTTTGGCTACACCTTC. As protein: CASSQAFLGQFGYTF.

The chain combines TRBV7-2 with TRBJ2-7; a possible D gene is TRBD1 (5 bases). Looked up from germline, CDR1 is SGHTA and CDR2 is FQGNSA. V lost 0 bases and J lost 7, with 13 bases in between. The CDR3 length is 14 residues. The CDR3 DNA is TGTGCCAGCAGCTTAGCGCTTTGGGGCCTAGAGCAGTACTTC. This gives the protein CASSLALWGLEQYF.

This clone has only one observation. J is TRBJ1-2 and V is TRBV28; no definite D call. The CDR3 covers 15 residues. Trimming left V 0 bases short and J 8 bases short, with 16 bases between. CDR1 MDHEN and CDR2 SYDVKM come from the germline V gene. CDR3 DNA: TGTGCCAGCAGTTTATGGGAGAAAACCTGGGGAGGCTACACCTTC. It codes for CASSLWEKTWGGYTF.